The rows below give T cell receptor beta chains drawn from one sample of a study of T cell responses to AZD1222 COVID-19 vaccine. The assay was immunoSEQ multiplex PCR, and TCRdb's table has in-frame clones only and misses some. The table lists roughly 150,000 clones, 85% to 95% of them singletons. This specimen was peripheral blood, taken on day 0 of AZD1222 vaccination. The receptor source for this set is an adult in good health. Both conserved end residues are part of each CDR3. Fields, in order: V gene, clone size, J gene, D gene, CDR3 DNA, CDR3 protein. A D gene is named only where the DNA matches it firmly. Size tells how often a clone was seen (once, few, many) or the class of an expanded clone, and some rows leave it out.

TRBV19,.,TRBJ2-7,.,TGTGCCAGTAGTACGGTAGGGGCGCGCGCGGGCGAGCAGTACTTC,CASSTVGARAGEQYF
TRBV6-5,.,TRBJ2-5,.,TGTGCCAGCAGTTACGTCGGACACGCTCCTCAAGAGACCCAGTACTTC,CASSYVGHAPQETQYF
TRBV28,.,TRBJ1-5,.,TGTGCCAGCAGTTTCATGGGAAACAATCAGCCCCAGCATTTT,CASSFMGNNQPQHF
TRBV3-1/TRBV3-2,.,TRBJ2-1,.,TGTGCCAGCAGCCAAGAGTTAACGGGACTCCGAAATGAGCAGTTCTTC,CASSQELTGLRNEQFF
TRBV4-1,.,TRBJ1-4,.,TGCGCCAGCAGCCAGGGGTCCTTTCGGGAAAAACTGTTTTTT,CASSQGSFREKLFF
TRBV7-9,.,TRBJ1-2,.,TGTGCCAGCAGCGCACCGAACAGGGAAGTTGGCAACTATGGCTACACCTTC,CASSAPNREVGNYGYTF
TRBV18,.,TRBJ2-1,TRBD1,TGTGCCAGCTTACCAGGGACAGGGGGCGATGAGCAGTTCTTC,CASLPGTGGDEQFF
TRBV5-6,.,TRBJ2-1,TRBD2,TGTGCCACCGGGGGGGGGCGGGGCAATGAGCAGTTCTTC,CATGGGRGNEQFF
TRBV2,.,TRBJ1-6,.,TGTGCCAGCAGTGAACGGAGCTCCTATAATTCACCCCTCCACTTT,CASSERSSYNSPLHF
TRBV29-1,few,TRBJ2-7,.,TGCAGCGTTGTGCAGGGCACCGCCGAGCAGTACTTC,CSVVQGTAEQYF
TRBV19,once,TRBJ2-5,TRBD2,TGTGCCAGTAGTGCCGGACTAGCTGGGGGGGAGACCCAGTACTTC,CASSAGLAGGETQYF
TRBV5-8,.,TRBJ2-1,.,TGTGCCAGCAGCTTGTTCGGTAGTAGCACCAATGAGCAGTTCTTC,CASSLFGSSTNEQFF
TRBV2,.,TRBJ1-1,.,TGTGCCAGCAGTGAATTGCTTCTCTGGGCTTTCTTT,CASSELLLWAFF
TRBV5-4,.,TRBJ1-4,.,TGTGCCAGCAGCTTTAGGGGGGATGAAAAACTGTTTTTT,CASSFRGDEKLFF
TRBV29-1,.,TRBJ1-2,TRBD1,TGCAGCGCCCGACAGGGTAACTATGGCTACACCTTC,CSARQGNYGYTF
TRBV28,.,TRBJ2-3,TRBD1,TGTGCCAGCTCAACCGACCCAGGGACAGGGGGCACAGATACGCAGTATTTT,CASSTDPGTGGTDTQYF